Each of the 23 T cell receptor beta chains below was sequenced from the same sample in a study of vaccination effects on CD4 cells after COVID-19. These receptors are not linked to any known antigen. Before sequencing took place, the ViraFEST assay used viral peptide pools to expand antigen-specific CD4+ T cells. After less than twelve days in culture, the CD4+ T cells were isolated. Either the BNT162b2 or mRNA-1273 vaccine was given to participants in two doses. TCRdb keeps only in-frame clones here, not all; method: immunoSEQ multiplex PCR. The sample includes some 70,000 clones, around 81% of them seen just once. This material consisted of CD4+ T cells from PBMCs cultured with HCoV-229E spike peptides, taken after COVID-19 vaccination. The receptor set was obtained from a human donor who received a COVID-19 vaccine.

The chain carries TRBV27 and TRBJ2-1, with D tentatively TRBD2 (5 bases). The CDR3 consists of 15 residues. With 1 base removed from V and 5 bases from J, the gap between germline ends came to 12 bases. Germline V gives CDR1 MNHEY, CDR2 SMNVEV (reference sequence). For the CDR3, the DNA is TGTGCCAGCAGTTTATTTAGCGACGGTGACAATGAGCAGTTCTTC. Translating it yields CASSLFSDGDNEQFF.

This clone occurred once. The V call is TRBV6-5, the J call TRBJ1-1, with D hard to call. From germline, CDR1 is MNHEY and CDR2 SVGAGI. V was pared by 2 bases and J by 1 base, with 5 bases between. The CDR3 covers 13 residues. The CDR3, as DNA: TGTGCCAGCAGTTACGAGCGGAACACTGAAGCTTTCTTT. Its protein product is CASSYERNTEAFF.

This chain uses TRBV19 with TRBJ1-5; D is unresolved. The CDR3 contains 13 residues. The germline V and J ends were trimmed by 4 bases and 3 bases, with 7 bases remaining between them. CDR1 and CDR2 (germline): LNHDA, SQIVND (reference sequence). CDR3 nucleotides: TGTGCCAGTAGTAACAGTCCCAATCAGCCCCAGCATTTT. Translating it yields CASSNSPNQPQHF.

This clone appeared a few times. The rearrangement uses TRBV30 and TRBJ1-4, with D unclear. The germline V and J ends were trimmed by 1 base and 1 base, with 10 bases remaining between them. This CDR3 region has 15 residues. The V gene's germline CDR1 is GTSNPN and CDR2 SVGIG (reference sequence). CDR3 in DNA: TGTGCCTGGAGTGCGCAGCGGGGAACTAATGAAAAACTGTTTTTT. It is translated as CAWSAQRGTNEKLFF.

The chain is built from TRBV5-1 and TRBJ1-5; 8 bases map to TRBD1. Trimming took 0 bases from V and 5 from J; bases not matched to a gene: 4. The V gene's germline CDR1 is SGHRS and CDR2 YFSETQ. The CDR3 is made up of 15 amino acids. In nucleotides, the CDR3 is TGCGCCAGCAGCTTGGACGGACAGGGACATCAGCCCCAGCATTTT. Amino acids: CASSLDGQGHQPQHF.

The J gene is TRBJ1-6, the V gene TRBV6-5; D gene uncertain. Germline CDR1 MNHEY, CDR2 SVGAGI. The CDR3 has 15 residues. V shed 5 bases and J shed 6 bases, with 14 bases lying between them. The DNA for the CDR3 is TGTGCCAGCAGTCCTTCTTACGCTGCTAATTCACCCCTCCACTTT. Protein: CASSPSYAANSPLHF.

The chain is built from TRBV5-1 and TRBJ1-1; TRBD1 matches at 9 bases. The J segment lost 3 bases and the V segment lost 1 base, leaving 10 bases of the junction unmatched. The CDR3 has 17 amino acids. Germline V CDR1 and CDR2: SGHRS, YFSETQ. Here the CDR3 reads CASSLQAQGQGDTEAFF. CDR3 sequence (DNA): TGCGCCAGCAGCTTGCAAGCCCAGGGACAGGGAGACACTGAAGCTTTCTTT.

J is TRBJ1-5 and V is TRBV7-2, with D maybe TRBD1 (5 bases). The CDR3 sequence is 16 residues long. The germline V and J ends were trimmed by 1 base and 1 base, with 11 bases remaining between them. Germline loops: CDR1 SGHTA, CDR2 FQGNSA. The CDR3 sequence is CASSLVGGNSNQPQHF. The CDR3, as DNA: TGTGCCAGCAGCTTAGTTGGGGGGAACAGCAATCAGCCCCAGCATTTT.

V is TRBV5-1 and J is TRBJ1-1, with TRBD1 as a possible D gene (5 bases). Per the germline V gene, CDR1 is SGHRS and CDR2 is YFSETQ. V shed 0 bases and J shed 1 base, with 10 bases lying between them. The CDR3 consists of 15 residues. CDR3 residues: CASSLDEGRNTEAFF. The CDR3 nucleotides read TGCGCCAGCAGCTTGGACGAGGGGCGGAACACTGAAGCTTTCTTT.

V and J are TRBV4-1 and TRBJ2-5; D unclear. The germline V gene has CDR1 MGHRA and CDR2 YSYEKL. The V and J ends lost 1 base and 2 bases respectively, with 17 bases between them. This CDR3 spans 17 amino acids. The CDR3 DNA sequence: TGCGCCAGCAGCCAAGTGGGCTTGGACGGTCTGCAAGAGACCCAGTACTTC. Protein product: CASSQVGLDGLQETQYF.

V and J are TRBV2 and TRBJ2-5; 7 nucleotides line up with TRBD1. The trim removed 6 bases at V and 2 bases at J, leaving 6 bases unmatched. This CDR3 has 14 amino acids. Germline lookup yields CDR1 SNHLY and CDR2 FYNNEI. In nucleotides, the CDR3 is TGTGCCAGCAGGGACGACAGGGATCAAGAGACCCAGTACTTC. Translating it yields CASRDDRDQETQYF.

The CDR3 protein is CASGIRDPWAGNTIYF. In nucleotides, the CDR3 is TGTGCCAGCGGTATCCGGGACCCTTGGGCTGGAAACACCATATATTTT. The chain links TRBV2 to TRBJ1-3, with D possibly matching TRBD1 (5 bases). Germline loops: CDR1 SNHLY, CDR2 FYNNEI. The V and J ends lost 8 bases and 2 bases respectively, with 19 bases between them. The CDR3 is 16 residues long. The full variable domain, completed using reference TRBV2 and TRBJ1-3, is EPEVTQTPSHQVTQMGQEVILRCVPISNHLYFYWYRQILGQKVEFLVSFYNNEISEKSEIFDDQFSVERPDGSNFTLKIRSTKLEDSAMYFCASGIRDPWAGNTIYFGEGSWLTVV.

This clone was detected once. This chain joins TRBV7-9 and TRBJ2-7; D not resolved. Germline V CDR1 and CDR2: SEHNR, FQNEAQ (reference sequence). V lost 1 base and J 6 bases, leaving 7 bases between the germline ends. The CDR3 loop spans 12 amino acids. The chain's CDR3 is CASSLDGFEQYV. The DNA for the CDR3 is TGTGCCAGCAGCTTAGACGGGTTCGAGCAGTACGTC.

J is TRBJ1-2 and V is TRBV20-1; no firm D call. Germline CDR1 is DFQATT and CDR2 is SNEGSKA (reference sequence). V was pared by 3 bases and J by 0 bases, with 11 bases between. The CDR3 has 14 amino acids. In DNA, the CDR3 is TGCAGTGCTAGTGAGGCAGTAACTAACTATGGCTACACCTTC. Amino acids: CSASEAVTNYGYTF.

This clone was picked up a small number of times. CDR3 protein: CASSTSTGNSGNTIYF. Written as DNA, the CDR3 is TGTGCCAGCTCTACCTCGACAGGGAACTCTGGAAACACCATATATTTT. This chain connects TRBV18 to TRBJ1-3; 7 nucleotides align to TRBD1. The germline gives CDR1 KGHSH, CDR2 LQKENI. Losses at the gene ends were 6 bases for V and 0 bases for J; bases not matched to a gene: 8. This CDR3 has 16 residues. The complete variable domain, with remaining parts taken from reference TRBV18 and TRBJ1-3, reads NAGVMQNPRHLVRRRGQEARLRCSPMKGHSHVYWYRQLPEEGLKFMVYLQKENIIDESGMPKERFSAEFPKEGPSILRIQQVVRGDSAAYFCASSTSTGNSGNTIYFGEGSWLTVV.

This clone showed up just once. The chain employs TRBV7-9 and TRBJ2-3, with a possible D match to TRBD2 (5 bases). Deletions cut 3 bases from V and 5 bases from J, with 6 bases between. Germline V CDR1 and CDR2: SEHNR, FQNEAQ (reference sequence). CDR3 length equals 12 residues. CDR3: CASSLSGDTQYF. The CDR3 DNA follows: TGTGCCAGCAGCTTGAGCGGAGATACGCAGTATTTT.

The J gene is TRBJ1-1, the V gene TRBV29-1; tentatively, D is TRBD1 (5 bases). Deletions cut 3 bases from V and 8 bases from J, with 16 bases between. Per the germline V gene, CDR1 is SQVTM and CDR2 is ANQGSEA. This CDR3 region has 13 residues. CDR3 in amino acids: CSVDDGQGSEAFF. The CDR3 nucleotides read TGCAGCGTTGATGATGGCCAGGGATCCGAAGCTTTCTTT.

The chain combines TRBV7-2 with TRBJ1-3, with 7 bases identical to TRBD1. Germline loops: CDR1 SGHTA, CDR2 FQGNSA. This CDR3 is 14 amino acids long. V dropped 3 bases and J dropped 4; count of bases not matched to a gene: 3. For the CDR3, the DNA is TGTGCCAGCAGCTTCAGGGGGAAAGGAAACACCATATATTTT. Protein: CASSFRGKGNTIYF.

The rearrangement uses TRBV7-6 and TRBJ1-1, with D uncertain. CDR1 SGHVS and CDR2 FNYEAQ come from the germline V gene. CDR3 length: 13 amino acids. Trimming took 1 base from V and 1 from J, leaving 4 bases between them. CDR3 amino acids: CASSLDRNTEAFF. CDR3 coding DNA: TGTGCCAGCAGCTTAGATAGGAACACTGAAGCTTTCTTT. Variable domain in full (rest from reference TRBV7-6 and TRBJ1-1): GAGVSQSPRYKVTKRGQDVALRCDPISGHVSLYWYRQALGQGPEFLTYFNYEAQQDKSGLPNDRFSAERPEGSISTLTIQRTEQRDSAMYRCASSLDRNTEAFFGQGTRLTVV.

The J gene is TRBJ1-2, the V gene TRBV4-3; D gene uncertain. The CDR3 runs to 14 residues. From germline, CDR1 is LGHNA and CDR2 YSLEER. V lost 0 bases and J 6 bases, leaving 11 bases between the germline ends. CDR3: CASSQDPRTDGYTF. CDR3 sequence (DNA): TGCGCCAGCAGCCAAGATCCAAGGACTGATGGCTACACCTTC.

As DNA, the CDR3 is TGTGCCAGCAGCTTGGGGGGGGCAGGATCCACAGATACGCAGTATTTT. It yields the protein CASSLGGAGSTDTQYF. The J gene is TRBJ2-3, the V gene TRBV5-6, with D tentatively TRBD1 or TRBD2 (6 bases each). The V and J ends lost 0 bases and 2 bases respectively, with 13 bases between them. The CDR3 runs 16 residues. Germline V gives CDR1 SGHDT, CDR2 YYEEEE.

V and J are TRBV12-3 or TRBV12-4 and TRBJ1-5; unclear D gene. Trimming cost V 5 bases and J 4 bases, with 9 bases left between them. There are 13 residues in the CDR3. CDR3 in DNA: TGTGCCAGCAGTCTGGGCGCGAATCAGCCCCAGCATTTT. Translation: CASSLGANQPQHF.

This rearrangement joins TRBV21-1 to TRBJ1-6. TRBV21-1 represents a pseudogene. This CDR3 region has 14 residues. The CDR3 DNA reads TGTGCCAGCCACGGGACGGAGGATAATTCACCCCTCCACTTT. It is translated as CASHGTEDNSPLHF.